This T cell receptor beta chain was sequenced during a study of cytomegalovirus exposure and HLA in healthy donors. This CDR3 is built from 21 residues. CDR1 is SGHRS, CDR2 YFSETQ, per germline. With 3 bases clipped from V and 0 bases from J, the junction kept 18 bases outside the gene matches. Clones were read by immunoSEQ multiplex PCR, and TCRdb kept only the in-frame ones, dropping some. The sample shows 90,000 to 130,000 clones, over 85% of them seen only once. The sequenced sample was PBMCs. This clonotype was sampled from a woman aged 18-29 years in good health and CMV-seronegative. This chain uses TRBV5-1 with TRBJ2-3; 11 bases map to TRBD2. The CDR3 sequence is CASSSVRGTGTSGVSTDTQYF. The CDR3 bases are TGCGCCAGCAGCTCCGTGCGGGGGACCGGGACTAGCGGAGTGAGCACAGATACGCAGTATTTT.